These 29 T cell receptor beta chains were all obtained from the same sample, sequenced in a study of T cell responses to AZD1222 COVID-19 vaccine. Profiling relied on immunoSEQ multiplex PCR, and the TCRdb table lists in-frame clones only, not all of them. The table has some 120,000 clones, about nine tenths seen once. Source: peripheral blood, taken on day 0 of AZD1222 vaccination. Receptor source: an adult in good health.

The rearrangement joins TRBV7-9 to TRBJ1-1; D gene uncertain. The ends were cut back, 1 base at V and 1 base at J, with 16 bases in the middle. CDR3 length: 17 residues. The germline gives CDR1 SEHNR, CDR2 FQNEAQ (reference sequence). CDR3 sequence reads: CASSLGFGVKENTEAFF. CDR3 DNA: TGTGCCAGCAGCTTAGGGTTTGGGGTAAAGGAGAACACTGAAGCTTTCTTT.

CDR3 DNA: TGCGCCAGCAGCCCACGGGACTTTCCAGATACGCAGTATTTT. It translates to CASSPRDFPDTQYF. This chain joins TRBV5-1 and TRBJ2-3, with D perhaps TRBD2 (6 bases). CDR3 length: 14 residues. The V gene's germline CDR1 is SGHRS and CDR2 YFSETQ. V was cut by 4 bases and J by 4 bases, with 13 bases left in between.

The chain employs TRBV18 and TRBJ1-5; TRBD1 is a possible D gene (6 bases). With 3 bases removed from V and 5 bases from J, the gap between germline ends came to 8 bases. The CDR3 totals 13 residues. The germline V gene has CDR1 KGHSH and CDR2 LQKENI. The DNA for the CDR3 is TGTGCCAGCTCACCCAACAGGGATCAGCCCCAGCATTTT. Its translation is CASSPNRDQPQHF.

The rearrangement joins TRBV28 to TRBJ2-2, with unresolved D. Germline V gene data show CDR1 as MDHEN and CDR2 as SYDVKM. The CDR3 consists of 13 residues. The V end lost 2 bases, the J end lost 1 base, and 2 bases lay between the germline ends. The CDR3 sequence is CASSLKNTGELFF. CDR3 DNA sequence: TGTGCCAGCAGTTTAAAGAACACCGGGGAGCTGTTTTTT.

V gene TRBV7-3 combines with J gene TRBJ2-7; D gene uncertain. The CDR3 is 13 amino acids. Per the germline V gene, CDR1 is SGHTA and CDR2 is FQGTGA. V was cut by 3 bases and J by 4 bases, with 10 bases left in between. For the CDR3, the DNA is TGTGCCAGCAGCTTTTACGGACGGTACGAGCAGTACTTC. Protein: CASSFYGRYEQYF.

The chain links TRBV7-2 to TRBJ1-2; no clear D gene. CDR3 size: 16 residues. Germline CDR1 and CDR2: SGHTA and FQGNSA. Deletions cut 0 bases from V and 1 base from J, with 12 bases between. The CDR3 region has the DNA TGTGCCAGCAGCTTAGCGGTGGCAGGCTATAACTATGGCTACACCTTC. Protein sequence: CASSLAVAGYNYGYTF.

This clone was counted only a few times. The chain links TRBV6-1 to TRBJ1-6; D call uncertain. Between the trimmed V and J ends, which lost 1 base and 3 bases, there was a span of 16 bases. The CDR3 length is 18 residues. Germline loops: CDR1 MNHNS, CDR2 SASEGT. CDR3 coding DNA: TGTGCCAGCAGTGAAGGGGAGTGGTTCTCGAACTATAATTCACCCCTCCACTTT. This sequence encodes CASSEGEWFSNYNSPLHF.

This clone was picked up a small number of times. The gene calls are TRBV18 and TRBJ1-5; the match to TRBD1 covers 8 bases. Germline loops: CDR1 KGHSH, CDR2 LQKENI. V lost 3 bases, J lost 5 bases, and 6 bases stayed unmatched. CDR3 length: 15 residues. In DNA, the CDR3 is TGTGCCAGCTCACCGGGGACAGGAGGAGATCAGCCCCAGCATTTT. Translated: CASSPGTGGDQPQHF.

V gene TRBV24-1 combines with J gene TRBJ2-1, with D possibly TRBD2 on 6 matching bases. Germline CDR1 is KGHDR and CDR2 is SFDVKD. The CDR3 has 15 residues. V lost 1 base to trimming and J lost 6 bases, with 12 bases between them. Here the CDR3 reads CATSDFTGRANEQFF. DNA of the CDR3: TGTGCCACCAGTGATTTTACCGGGAGAGCCAATGAGCAGTTCTTC.

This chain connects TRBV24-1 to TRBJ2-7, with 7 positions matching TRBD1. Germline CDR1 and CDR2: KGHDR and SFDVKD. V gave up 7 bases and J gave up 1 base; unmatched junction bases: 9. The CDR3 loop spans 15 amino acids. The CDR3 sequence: CATSATGESSYEQYF. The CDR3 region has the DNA TGTGCCACCAGCGCCACAGGGGAAAGTTCCTACGAGCAGTACTTC.

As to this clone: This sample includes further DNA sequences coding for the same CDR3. Here the CDR3 reads CASSLDNQPQHF. The CDR3 DNA sequence: TGTGCCAGCAGCTTAGATAATCAGCCCCAGCATTTT. The rearrangement uses TRBV7-9 and TRBJ1-5; D unresolved. V was shortened by 1 base and J by 4 bases, with 2 bases between the two germline ends. The CDR3 consists of 12 residues. Germline lookup yields CDR1 SEHNR and CDR2 FQNEAQ (reference sequence). Full variable domain (missing parts from reference TRBV7-9 and TRBJ1-5): DTGVSQNPRHKITKRGQNVTFRCDPISEHNRLYWYRQTLGQGPEFLTYFQNEAQLEKSRLLSDRFSAERPKGSFSTLEIQRTEQGDSAMYLCASSLDNQPQHFGDGTRLSIL.

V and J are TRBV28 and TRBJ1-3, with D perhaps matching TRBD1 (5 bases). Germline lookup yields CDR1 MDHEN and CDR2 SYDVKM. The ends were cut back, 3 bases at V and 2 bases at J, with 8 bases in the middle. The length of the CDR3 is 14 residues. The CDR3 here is CASSLGGTGNTIYF. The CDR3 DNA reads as TGTGCCAGCAGTTTGGGGGGTACTGGAAACACCATATATTTT.

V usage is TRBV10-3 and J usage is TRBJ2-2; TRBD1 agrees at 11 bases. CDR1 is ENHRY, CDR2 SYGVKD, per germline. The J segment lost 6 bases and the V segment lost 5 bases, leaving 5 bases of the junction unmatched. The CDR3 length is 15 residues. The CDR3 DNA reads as TGTGCCATCAGTAGGACAGGGGGCGAAGCCGGGGAGCTGTTTTTT. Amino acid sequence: CAISRTGGEAGELFF.

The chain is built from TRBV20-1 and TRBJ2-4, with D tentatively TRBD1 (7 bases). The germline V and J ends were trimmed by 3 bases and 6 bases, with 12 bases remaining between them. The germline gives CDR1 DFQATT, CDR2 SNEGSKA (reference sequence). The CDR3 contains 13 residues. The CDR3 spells CSASSGGGNIQYF. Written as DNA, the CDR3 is TGCAGTGCTAGTTCAGGGGGAGGAAACATTCAGTACTTC.

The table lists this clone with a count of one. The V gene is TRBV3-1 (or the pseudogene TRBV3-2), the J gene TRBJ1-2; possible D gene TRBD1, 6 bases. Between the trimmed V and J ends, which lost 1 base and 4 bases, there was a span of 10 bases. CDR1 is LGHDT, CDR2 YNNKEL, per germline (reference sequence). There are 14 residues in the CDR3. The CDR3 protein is CASSQALQGYGYTF. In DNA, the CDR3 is TGTGCCAGCAGCCAAGCACTACAGGGCTATGGCTACACCTTC.

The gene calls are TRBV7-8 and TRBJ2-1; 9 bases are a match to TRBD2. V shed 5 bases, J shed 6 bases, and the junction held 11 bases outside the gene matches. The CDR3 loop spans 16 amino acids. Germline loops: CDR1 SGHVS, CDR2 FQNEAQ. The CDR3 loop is CASSPRVAGVGNEQFF. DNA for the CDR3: TGTGCCAGCAGCCCCCGGGTAGCGGGAGTAGGCAATGAGCAGTTCTTC.

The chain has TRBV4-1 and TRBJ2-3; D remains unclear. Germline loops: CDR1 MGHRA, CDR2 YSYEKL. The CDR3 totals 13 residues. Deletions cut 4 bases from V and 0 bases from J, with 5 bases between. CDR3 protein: CASSRVSTDTQYF. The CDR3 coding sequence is TGCGCCAGCAGCCGGGTGAGCACAGATACGCAGTATTTT.

The CDR3 DNA reads as TGTGCCAGCTCACCGGACAGGGCCTCCTACAATGAGCAGTTCTTC. Translated: CASSPDRASYNEQFF. V gene TRBV18 combines with J gene TRBJ2-1; 8 bases are shared with TRBD1. The trim removed 3 bases at V and 0 bases at J, leaving 1 base unmatched. CDR3 length: 15 residues. From germline, CDR1 is KGHSH and CDR2 LQKENI.

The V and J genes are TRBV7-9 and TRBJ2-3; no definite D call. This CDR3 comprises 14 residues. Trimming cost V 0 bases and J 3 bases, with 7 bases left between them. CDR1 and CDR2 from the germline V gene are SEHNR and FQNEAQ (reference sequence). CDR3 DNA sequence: TGTGCCAGCAGCTTAGCGATGTCTACAGATACGCAGTATTTT. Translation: CASSLAMSTDTQYF. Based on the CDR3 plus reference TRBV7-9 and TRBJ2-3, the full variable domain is DTGVSQNPRHKITKRGQNVTFRCDPISEHNRLYWYRQTLGQGPEFLTYFQNEAQLEKSRLLSDRFSAERPKGSFSTLEIQRTEQGDSAMYLCASSLAMSTDTQYFGPGTRLTVL.

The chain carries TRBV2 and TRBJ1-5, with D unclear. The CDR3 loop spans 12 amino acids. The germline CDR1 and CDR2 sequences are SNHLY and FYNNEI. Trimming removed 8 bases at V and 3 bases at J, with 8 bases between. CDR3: CASLGTNQPQHF. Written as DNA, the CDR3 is TGTGCCAGCCTCGGCACCAATCAGCCCCAGCATTTT.

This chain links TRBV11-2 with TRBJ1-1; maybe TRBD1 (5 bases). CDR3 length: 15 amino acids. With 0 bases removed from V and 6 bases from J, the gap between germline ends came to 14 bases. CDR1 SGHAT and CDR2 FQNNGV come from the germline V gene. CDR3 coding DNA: TGTGCCAGCAGCTTAGAATTGGTGGGGGGGGCTGAAGCTTTCTTT. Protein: CASSLELVGGAEAFF.

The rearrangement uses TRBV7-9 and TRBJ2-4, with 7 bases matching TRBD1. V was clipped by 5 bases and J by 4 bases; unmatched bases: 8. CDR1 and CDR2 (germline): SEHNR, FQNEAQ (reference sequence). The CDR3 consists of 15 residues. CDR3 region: CASSRDRVGKNIQYF. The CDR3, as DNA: TGTGCCAGCAGCAGAGACAGGGTGGGGAAAAACATTCAGTACTTC.

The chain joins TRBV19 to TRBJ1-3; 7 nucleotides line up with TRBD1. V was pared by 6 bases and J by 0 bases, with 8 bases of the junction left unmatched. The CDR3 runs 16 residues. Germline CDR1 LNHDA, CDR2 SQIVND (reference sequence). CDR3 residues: CASSRSTGRSGNTIYF. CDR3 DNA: TGTGCCAGTAGCCGTTCGACAGGGCGCTCTGGAAACACCATATATTTT.

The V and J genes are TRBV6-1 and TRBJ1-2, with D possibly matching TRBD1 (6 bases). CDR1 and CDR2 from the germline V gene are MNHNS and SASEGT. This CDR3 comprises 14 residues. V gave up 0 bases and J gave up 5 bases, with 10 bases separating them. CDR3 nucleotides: TGTGCCAGCAGTGAAGCTCGCAGGGGATATGGCTACACCTTC. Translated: CASSEARRGYGYTF.

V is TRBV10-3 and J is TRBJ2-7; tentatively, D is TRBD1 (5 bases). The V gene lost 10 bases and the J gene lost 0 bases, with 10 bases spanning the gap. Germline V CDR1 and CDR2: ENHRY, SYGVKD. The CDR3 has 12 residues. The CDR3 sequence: CATRTNSYEQYF. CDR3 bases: TGTGCCACCCGGACAAACTCCTACGAGCAGTACTTC.

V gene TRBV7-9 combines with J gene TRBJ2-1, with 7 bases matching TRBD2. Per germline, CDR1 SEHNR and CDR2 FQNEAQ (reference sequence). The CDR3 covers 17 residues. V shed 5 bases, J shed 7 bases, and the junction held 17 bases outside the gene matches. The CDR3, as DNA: TGTGCCAGCAGCCCCTTGGGGGGGTCGGCGATCAAGAATGAGCAGTTCTTC. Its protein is CASSPLGGSAIKNEQFF.

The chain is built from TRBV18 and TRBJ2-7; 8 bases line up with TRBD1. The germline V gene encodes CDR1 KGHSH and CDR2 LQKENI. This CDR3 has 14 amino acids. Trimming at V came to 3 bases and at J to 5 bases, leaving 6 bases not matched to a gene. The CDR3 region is CASSPTQGAHEQYF. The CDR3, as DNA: TGTGCCAGCTCACCTACTCAGGGGGCCCACGAGCAGTACTTC.

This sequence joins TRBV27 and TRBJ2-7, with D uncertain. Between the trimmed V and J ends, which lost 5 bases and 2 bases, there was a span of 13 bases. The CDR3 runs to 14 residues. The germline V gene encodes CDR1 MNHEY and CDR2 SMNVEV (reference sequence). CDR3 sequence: CASSPLPKPYEQYF. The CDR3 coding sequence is TGTGCCAGCAGTCCCCTCCCGAAGCCCTACGAGCAGTACTTC.

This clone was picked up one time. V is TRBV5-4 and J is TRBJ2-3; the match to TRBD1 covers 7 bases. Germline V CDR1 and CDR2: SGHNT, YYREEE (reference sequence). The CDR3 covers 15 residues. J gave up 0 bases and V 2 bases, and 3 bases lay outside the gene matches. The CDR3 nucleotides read TGTGCCAGCAGCTTCCGGGACAGTAGCACAGATACGCAGTATTTT. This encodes CASSFRDSSTDTQYF.